This T cell receptor beta chain appears in the sequencing data of a study of CD8 T cell repertoires and HIV-1 epitope variants. The method was immunoSEQ multiplex PCR; TCRdb's version includes in-frame clones alone and lacks a portion of them. The sample lists more than 4,000 clones; roughly three fifths were seen once. Concerning this clone: Antigen specificity is unknown.

Germline loops: CDR1 MDHEN, CDR2 SYDVKM. V lost 1 base, J lost 7 bases, and 10 bases lay in between. CDR3 length: 13 amino acids. The sample taken for sequencing was cultured CD8+ T cells derived from PBMCs. The chain has TRBV28 and TRBJ1-2; D uncertain. The sequence was obtained from a male donor with HIV. In DNA form, the CDR3 reads TGTGCCAGCAGTTTATCCGGCGCCGGTGGCTACACCTTC. It encodes CASSLSGAGGYTF.